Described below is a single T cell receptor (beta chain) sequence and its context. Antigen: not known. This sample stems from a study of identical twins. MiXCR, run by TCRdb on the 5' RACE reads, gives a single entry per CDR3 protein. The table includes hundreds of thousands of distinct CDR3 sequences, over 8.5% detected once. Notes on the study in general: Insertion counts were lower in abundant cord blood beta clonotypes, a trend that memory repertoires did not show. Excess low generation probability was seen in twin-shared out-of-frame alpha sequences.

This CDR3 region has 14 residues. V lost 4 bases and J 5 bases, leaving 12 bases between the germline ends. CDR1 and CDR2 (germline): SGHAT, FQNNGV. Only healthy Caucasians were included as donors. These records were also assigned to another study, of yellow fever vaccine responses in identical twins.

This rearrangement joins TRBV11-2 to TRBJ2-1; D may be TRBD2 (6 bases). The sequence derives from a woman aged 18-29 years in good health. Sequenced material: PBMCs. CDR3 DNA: TGTGCCAGCAGCTCCATACGGGGGAACAATGAGCAGTTCTTC. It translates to CASSSIRGNNEQFF.